These 18 T cell receptor beta chains were sequenced from one sample in a study of blood T cell repertoires in COVID-19. Some clones are missing from TCRdb's copy, which holds only in-frame ones; the method was immunoSEQ multiplex PCR. The sample shows 97,000 or so clones, less than 85% of them seen only once. Specimen: peripheral blood. The source is an older man with active or convalescent COVID-19.

The V gene is TRBV5-4, the J gene TRBJ2-2; weak D call: TRBD1 (6 bases). Germline V gene lookup returns CDR1 SGHNT and CDR2 YYREEE (reference sequence). The length of the CDR3 is 14 residues. V lost 1 base, J lost 7 bases, and 11 bases lay in between. The CDR3 sequence: CASSLRQANGELFF. The CDR3 DNA follows: TGTGCCAGCAGCTTGCGACAGGCGAACGGGGAGCTGTTTTTT.

For the CDR3, the DNA is TGCGCCAGCAGTCTCGGCAGGGGGCAGATTGCGGGCAATCAGCCCCAGCATTTT. Its translation: CASSLGRGQIAGNQPQHF. The V gene is TRBV23-1, the J gene TRBJ1-5, with 8 bases aligning to TRBD1. TRBV23-1 qualifies as an ORF whose function is uncertain. This CDR3 region has 18 residues. V shed 4 bases and J 2 bases; nucleotides not matched to a gene: 13.

This sequence joins TRBV27 and TRBJ1-4, with a possible D match to TRBD1 (5 bases). This CDR3 comprises 15 residues. V gave up 0 bases and J gave up 4 bases, with 9 bases separating them. From germline, CDR1 is MNHEY and CDR2 SMNVEV (reference sequence). The DNA for the CDR3 is TGTGCCAGCAGTTTATCGGGACTCAATAATGAAAAACTGTTTTTT. It specifies CASSLSGLNNEKLFF.

Here the CDR3 reads CASRAGLGREYF. The CDR3 bases are TGTGCCAGCAGAGCGGGCCTAGGGAGGGAGTACTTC. This rearrangement joins TRBV12-3 or TRBV12-4 to TRBJ2-5; 7 nucleotides match TRBD2. The CDR3 loop spans 12 amino acids. Trimming took 6 bases from V and 12 from J; bases not matched to a gene: 10.

This clone was picked up one time. This sequence joins TRBV9 and TRBJ2-3; tentative D call: TRBD2 (5 bases). Germline values: CDR1 SGDLS, CDR2 YYNGEE. CDR3 length: 13 amino acids. The germline V and J ends were trimmed by 0 bases and 10 bases, with 12 bases remaining between them. The chain's CDR3 is CASSVERASPQYF. DNA for the CDR3: TGTGCCAGCAGCGTAGAACGGGCTAGCCCGCAGTATTTT.

The genes are TRBV30 and TRBJ1-6; no clear D gene. Trimming cost V 1 base and J 0 bases, with 7 bases left between them. The length of the CDR3 is 15 residues. Germline V gene sequence: CDR1 GTSNPN, CDR2 SVGIG (reference sequence). The CDR3 coding sequence is TGTGCCTGGAGTGGAAGGAGCTCCTATAATTCACCCCTCCACTTT. It yields the protein CAWSGRSSYNSPLHF.

The chain combines TRBV5-5 with TRBJ2-1; maybe TRBD1 (6 bases). Germline CDR1 SGHKS, CDR2 YYEKEE (reference sequence). Trimming cost V 0 bases and J 4 bases, with 14 bases left between them. The CDR3 is made up of 16 amino acids. The CDR3 reads CASSLVLQGTYNEQFF. The CDR3 DNA is TGTGCCAGCAGCTTGGTTCTGCAGGGGACGTACAATGAGCAGTTCTTC.

Comment on this clone: One end of the junction is discordant with germline, which a read error may explain. Distinct nucleotide sequences in the sample also encode this CDR3. V and J are TRBV6-5 and TRBJ1-1; a possible D gene is TRBD1 (5 bases). CDR3 length: 13 residues. Germline loops: CDR1 MNHEY, CDR2 SVGAGI. The CDR3 DNA is TGTGCCAGCAACAGACAGCAGAACACTGAGGCTTTCTTT. Translating it yields CASNRQQNTEAFF.

The chain uses TRBV30 and TRBJ1-5; a possible D gene is TRBD1 (5 bases). The CDR3 runs 13 residues. V dropped 2 bases and J dropped 12 bases, with 17 bases sitting between them. CDR1 and CDR2 from the germline V gene are GTSNPN and SVGIG (reference sequence). This chain's CDR3 is CAWSRPLGGDQHF. The CDR3 coding sequence is TGTGCCTGGAGTCGGCCTCTAGGAGGGGACCAGCATTTT.

V and J are TRBV30 and TRBJ1-2, with unresolved D. Trimming pared 6 bases from V and 6 bases from J, leaving 17 bases between. The CDR3 runs 13 residues. CDR1 is GTSNPN and CDR2 is SVGIG in the germline V gene (reference sequence). The CDR3 sequence is CACGRGAGDGYTF. In DNA, the CDR3 is TGTGCCTGCGGGCGGGGAGCGGGCGATGGCTACACCTTC.

This clone was seen once. This chain connects TRBV20-1 to TRBJ1-2; D not resolved. From germline, CDR1 is DFQATT and CDR2 SNEGSKA (reference sequence). The CDR3 runs to 12 residues. Trimming cost V 3 bases and J 3 bases, with 8 bases left between them. The CDR3 coding sequence is TGCAGTGCTAGTAAGGGAGACTATGGCTACACCTTC. Translation: CSASKGDYGYTF.

Only a few counts were recorded for this clone. The chain combines TRBV6-5 with TRBJ1-2; D uncertain. Trimming pared 5 bases from V and 0 bases from J, leaving 10 bases between. Germline CDR1 MNHEY, CDR2 SVGAGI. There are 14 residues in the CDR3. The CDR3 reads CASSSGGSNYGYTF. The CDR3 DNA sequence: TGTGCCAGCAGTAGTGGCGGTTCTAACTATGGCTACACCTTC.

This chain connects TRBV30 to TRBJ1-1; D not resolved. The CDR3 contains 13 residues. V dropped 4 bases and J dropped 3 bases, with 12 bases sitting between them. Germline CDR1 is GTSNPN and CDR2 is SVGIG (reference sequence). The DNA for the CDR3 is TGTGCCTGGAACCCCCACTTGGACACTGAAGCTTTCTTT. It encodes CAWNPHLDTEAFF.

CDR3 region: CASSATVRGRNTDTQYF. CDR3 coding DNA: TGTGCCAGCAGCGCAACCGTCAGGGGGCGTAACACAGATACGCAGTATTTT. The J gene is TRBJ2-3, the V gene TRBV5-8; 8 nucleotides align to TRBD1. Germline trimming cut 4 bases from V and 2 bases from J; bases unmatched to any gene: 12. Germline V gene data show CDR1 as SGHTS and CDR2 as YDEGEE. The CDR3 extends over 17 amino acids.

The chain is built from TRBV19 and TRBJ2-3; D call uncertain. The CDR3 is 15 amino acids. From germline, CDR1 is LNHDA and CDR2 SQIVND (reference sequence). Trimming removed 7 bases from V and 1 base from J, with 15 bases in between. DNA for the CDR3: TGTGCCAGTAAAGTACTATGGCGAGGCACAGATACGCAGTATTTT. It specifies CASKVLWRGTDTQYF.

The chain carries TRBV11-2 and TRBJ2-1, with a tentative D call TRBD2 (5 bases). The CDR3 totals 16 residues. Germline V gene data show CDR1 as SGHAT and CDR2 as FQNNGV. The V gene lost 5 bases and the J gene lost 7 bases, with 21 bases spanning the gap. The CDR3 sequence: CASSHLLSSNMNEQFF. In DNA, the CDR3 is TGTGCCAGCAGCCACCTACTGTCTAGCAACATGAATGAGCAGTTCTTC.

CDR3 bases: TGTGCCAGCAGCCGACGGCCCCGGACTAGCGAAGGCTACGAGCAGTACTTC. It is translated as CASSRRPRTSEGYEQYF. The chain uses TRBV7-9 and TRBJ2-7; 9 bases are shared with TRBD2. Per the germline V gene, CDR1 is SEHNR and CDR2 is FQNEAQ (reference sequence). Germline trimming cut 5 bases from V and 3 bases from J; bases unmatched to any gene: 14. The CDR3 length is 17 residues.

The V call is TRBV27, the J call TRBJ1-2; D uncertain. The CDR3 sequence is 17 residues long. Germline CDR1 MNHEY, CDR2 SMNVEV (reference sequence). V was shortened by 1 base and J by 4 bases, with 19 bases between the two germline ends. The CDR3 sequence is CASSLFSAAVEFYGYTF. The CDR3 DNA is TGTGCCAGCAGTTTATTTAGTGCGGCAGTAGAATTCTATGGCTACACCTTC.